The clone carrying this T cell receptor (beta chain) was detected ten times or more. Trimming took 1 base from V and 3 from J; bases not matched to a gene: 5. Germline values: CDR1 SGHTA, CDR2 FQGNSA. The CDR3 is 18 residues long. Authors of the study amplified TCR beta CDR3 regions from RNA transcripts. HTBI primers were the set used in a first-round RT-PCR of the TCR CDR3. Via MiXCR, TCRdb re-called the multiplex PCR reads, giving one row per CDR3 protein. The sample carries under 450,000 distinct CDR3 sequences, 15% to 18% recorded once. The sample comes from a study of T cells in Graves' hyperthyroidism and ophthalmopathy.

The chain is built from TRBV7-2 and TRBJ2-2; 13 bases are a match to TRBD2. The sequenced material came from blood. This sequence originates from a woman aged 18-29 years with Graves' hyperthyroidism. CDR3 coding DNA: TGTGCCAGCAGCTTAGTTACTAGCGGGGGGGCTCACACCGGGGAGCTGTTTTTT. Its translation: CASSLVTSGGAHTGELFF.